This T cell receptor (beta chain) came from a study of cytomegalovirus exposure and HLA in healthy donors. The CDR3 has 15 amino acids. The ends were cut back, 3 bases at V and 5 bases at J, with 14 bases in the middle. The germline V gene has CDR1 MGHDK and CDR2 SYGVNS. Profiled with immunoSEQ multiplex PCR; TCRdb holds only in-frame clones, not every one. The data hold fewer than 150,000 clones, with about 85% observed a single time. This sequence joins TRBV25-1 and TRBJ2-4; D unclear. The TCR sequence derives from a man between 18 and 35 years old in good health and CMV-seropositive. Sequenced material: PBMCs. In nucleotides, the CDR3 is TGTGCCAGCAGTGATGATAAGATAGCTCAAAACATTCAGTACTTC. Protein sequence: CASSDDKIAQNIQYF.